Following are 14 T cell receptor beta chains from one sample sequenced in a study of beta chain features in type 1 diabetes. Sequenced material consisted of expressed TCRB transcripts (all of the isolated RNA was reverse transcribed). Clones were sequenced by immunoSEQ multiplex PCR, and TCRdb holds only the in-frame ones, with some missing. The sample yields 200,000 to 300,000 clones, around 21% seen once. For these TCRs, the target antigens are not known. Study-level points and caveats: Among patients with Type 1 diabetes, TCRB CDR3s were moderately but significantly shorter in every one of the four CD4+ subsets.

Sequencing was done on a sample of naive CD4+ T cells from blood. The source of these receptors is a woman between 40 and 55 years old with type 1 diabetes.

This clone was seen more than once but under ten times. The CDR3 sequence is CASSALTGGQETQYF. The CDR3 coding sequence is TGTGCCAGCAGCGCCCTGACGGGGGGCCAAGAGACCCAGTACTTC. V is TRBV9 and J is TRBJ2-5; 7 bases map to TRBD2. V shed 3 bases, J shed 1 base, and the junction held 6 bases outside the gene matches. CDR3 length: 15 amino acids. In germline, CDR1 is SGDLS, CDR2 YYNGEE.

This clone appeared a few times. The chain combines TRBV4-1 with TRBJ2-5; 8 bases line up with TRBD2. The CDR3 has 12 amino acids. Trimming removed 1 base from V and 12 bases from J; junction bases left unmatched: 4. The germline CDR1 and CDR2 sequences are MGHRA and YSYEKL. The CDR3 is CASSQVPGLEYF. CDR3 nucleotide sequence: TGCGCCAGCAGCCAAGTTCCGGGACTAGAGTACTTC.

This clone was seen only a few times. V gene TRBV2 combines with J gene TRBJ2-5; no clear D gene. V gave up 7 bases and J gave up 1 base, with 10 bases separating them. The CDR3 runs to 13 residues. Germline V gene sequence: CDR1 SNHLY, CDR2 FYNNEI. CDR3 loop: CASTSQSQETQYF. CDR3 nucleotides: TGTGCCAGCACCTCACAAAGCCAAGAGACCCAGTACTTC.

The chain links TRBV25-1 to TRBJ1-3; D perhaps matches TRBD1 (5 bases). Trimming stripped 3 bases from V and 3 bases from J, with 12 bases between. CDR1 is MGHDK and CDR2 is SYGVNS in the germline V gene. The CDR3 is 15 residues long. CDR3 coding DNA: TGTGCCAGCAGTGAGGGAGGGGCCAGTGGAAACACCATATATTTT. Amino acid sequence: CASSEGGASGNTIYF.

This clone has more than one count but fewer than ten. The chain employs TRBV5-1 and TRBJ1-5; D perhaps matches TRBD1 (5 bases). Trimming cost V 3 bases and J 2 bases, with 9 bases left between them. The germline CDR1 and CDR2 sequences are SGHRS and YFSETQ. The CDR3 has 14 amino acids. The CDR3 sequence is CASSSQGGNQPQHF. The CDR3 bases are TGCGCCAGCAGCTCCCAGGGTGGCAATCAGCCCCAGCATTTT.

This chain links TRBV7-3 with TRBJ2-1; TRBD1 might be the D (5 bases). Germline CDR1 SGHTA, CDR2 FQGTGA. Trimming shortened V by 4 bases and J by 10 bases, and 11 bases separated the two germline ends. This CDR3 is 12 amino acids long. This CDR3 reads CASSSNRQEQFF. The DNA of the CDR3 is TGTGCCAGCAGCTCCAATCGACAGGAGCAGTTCTTC.

The gene calls are TRBV4-1 and TRBJ1-1, with D tentatively TRBD1 (5 bases). Germline loops: CDR1 MGHRA, CDR2 YSYEKL. V lost 0 bases and J 7 bases, leaving 12 bases between the germline ends. The CDR3 is made up of 14 amino acids. In DNA form, the CDR3 reads TGCGCCAGCAGCCAAGATGGCAGGGAGGATGAAGCTTTCTTT. This translates into CASSQDGREDEAFF.

This clone was counted between two and nine times. CDR3 nucleotides: TGTGCCAGCAGCCAAGCGGGGGGCAATGAGCAGTTCTTC. Its translation: CASSQAGGNEQFF. The chain employs TRBV4-2 and TRBJ2-1; 7 bases are shared with TRBD2. This CDR3 has 13 residues. In germline, CDR1 is LGHNA, CDR2 YNFKEQ. With 1 base clipped from V and 6 bases from J, the junction kept 0 bases outside the gene matches.

This rearrangement joins TRBV7-2 to TRBJ1-5, with D maybe TRBD1 (5 bases). Germline CDR1 and CDR2: SGHTA and FQGNSA. V was trimmed by 3 bases and J by 4 bases, leaving 10 bases between them. The CDR3 contains 14 residues. The DNA for the CDR3 is TGTGCCAGCAGCTTGGGGGACTTAAATCAGCCCCAGCATTTT. Residues: CASSLGDLNQPQHF.

The chain employs TRBV7-2 and TRBJ2-3, with 10 bases that match TRBD1. In germline, CDR1 is SGHTA, CDR2 FQGNSA. This CDR3 spans 16 amino acids. Losses at the gene ends were 5 bases for V and 4 bases for J; bases not matched to a gene: 9. The CDR3 nucleotides read TGTGCCAGCAGCCGCCAACCGGGACAGGGGCCAGATACGCAGTATTTT. Residues: CASSRQPGQGPDTQYF.

This clone came up a few times. This chain uses TRBV7-3 with TRBJ2-1, with a possible D match to TRBD2 (6 bases). The CDR3 extends over 13 amino acids. Trimming pared 1 base from V and 7 bases from J, leaving 8 bases between. Germline V gives CDR1 SGHTA, CDR2 FQGTGA. The CDR3 DNA reads as TGTGCCAGCAGCTTAAATCGGGGGAATGAGCAGTTCTTC. Amino acids: CASSLNRGNEQFF.

This clone was counted between two and nine times. CDR3 in DNA: TGTGCCAGCAGTGGAGGACAGCTGAACACTGAAGCTTTCTTT. It specifies CASSGGQLNTEAFF. This chain connects TRBV2 to TRBJ1-1; possibly TRBD1 for D (6 bases). Germline CDR1 and CDR2: SNHLY and FYNNEI. V lost 4 bases, J lost 0 bases, and 9 bases lay in between. The CDR3 extends over 14 amino acids.

This chain joins TRBV30 and TRBJ2-7, with a tentative D call TRBD2 (5 bases). The V and J ends lost 6 bases and 2 bases respectively, with 23 bases between them. This CDR3 contains 16 residues. Germline V gene sequence: CDR1 GTSNPN, CDR2 SVGIG (reference sequence). The CDR3 nucleotides are TGTGCCTGTTCCTCCCTAGGTAGCGCCTCAGCCTACGAGCAGTACTTC. Amino acids: CACSSLGSASAYEQYF.

This clone was counted only a few times. At one of its ends the junction is not consistent with the germline gene, which may arise from a read error. This rearrangement joins TRBV9 to TRBJ2-5; perhaps TRBD2 as D (6 bases). The length of the CDR3 is 11 residues. Germline V gives CDR1 SGDLS, CDR2 YYNGEE. The DNA of the CDR3 is TGTGCCAGCAGCTCTCCCGGGACTCTACACTTC. Its protein is CASSSPGTLHF.